This TCR beta chain was retrieved from a study of blood T cell repertoires in COVID-19. Original processing methods: Nucleated cell number was recorded as an estimate derived from reference gene primer amplification. Here immunoSEQ multiplex PCR was the method, and the copy in TCRdb shows in-frame clones only, minus some. That table furnishes V, J and clone size, whereas the DNA furnished D and trimming. The sample has 150,000 to 200,000 clones, about 86% seen once; the top ten hold around 12%. The CDR3 loop spans 15 amino acids. Germline CDR1 and CDR2: SGDLS and YYNGEE. V shed 7 bases and J 4 bases; nucleotides not matched to a gene: 12.

This receptor was identified in a woman in her 70s with COVID-19, enrolled during active disease. This chain joins TRBV9 and TRBJ1-1, with 8 bases aligning to TRBD1. The sample consisted of peripheral blood. The CDR3 loop is CASRAGQGAGTEAFF. CDR3 DNA sequence: TGTGCCAGCCGGGCGGGGCAGGGGGCGGGCACTGAAGCTTTCTTT.